The 8 T cell receptor beta chains reported below all come from one sample, sequenced in a study of T cells after yellow fever vaccination. One entry per CDR3 protein results from TCRdb running MiXCR on the 5' RACE reads. The sample lists fewer than 650,000 distinct CDR3 sequences, 21% occurring once. The source material was PBMCs, sampled approximately 22 days after the first yellow fever vaccination. The receptor source for this set is a man in his late teens or twenties who received the YFV17D yellow fever vaccine.

The V and J genes are TRBV7-3 and TRBJ2-3; tentatively, D is TRBD2 (5 bases). Trimming removed 5 bases from V and 5 bases from J, with 14 bases in between. Germline CDR1 is SGHTA and CDR2 is FQGTGA. The CDR3 is 14 amino acids. The CDR3 loop is CASSPARAEDTQYF. CDR3 bases: TGTGCCAGCAGCCCGGCGAGGGCGGAAGATACGCAGTATTTT.

The genes are TRBV11-2 and TRBJ2-3, with 7 bases matching TRBD1. V shed 5 bases, J shed 5 bases, and the junction held 4 bases outside the gene matches. Germline CDR1 SGHAT, CDR2 FQNNGV. The CDR3 contains 13 residues. CDR3 residues: CASSPTGVDTQYF. The CDR3 region has the DNA TGTGCCAGCAGCCCAACAGGGGTAGATACGCAGTATTTT.

This clonotype was counted between two and nine times. The rearrangement links TRBV12-3 or TRBV12-4 to TRBJ2-5; perhaps TRBD1 as D (5 bases). This CDR3 is 12 amino acids long. Trimming took off 3 bases at V and 6 bases at J, with 8 bases between the two ends. The CDR3 reads CASSFMGQTQYF. DNA for the CDR3: TGTGCCAGCAGTTTTATGGGGCAGACCCAGTACTTC.

J is TRBJ2-3 and V is TRBV29-1; tentative D call: TRBD1 (6 bases). The germline V and J ends were trimmed by 4 bases and 2 bases, with 16 bases remaining between them. Germline CDR1 reads SQVTM; CDR2 reads ANQGSEA. This CDR3 contains 15 residues. CDR3 sequence (DNA): TGCAGCGTTGCGGTCGGGCAGGGGTACACAGATACGCAGTATTTT. Amino acids: CSVAVGQGYTDTQYF.

The rearrangement links TRBV18 to TRBJ2-1; no clear D gene. V lost 0 bases to trimming and J lost 6 bases, with 21 bases between them. Germline V lookup: CDR1 KGHSH, CDR2 LQKENI. The CDR3 has 18 amino acids. The CDR3 loop is CASSPPVYSLPGSNEQFF. The CDR3 DNA follows: TGTGCCAGCTCACCACCTGTCTACTCCTTGCCCGGCTCCAATGAGCAGTTCTTC.

The chain has TRBV20-1 and TRBJ1-2; D is uncertain. The germline CDR1 and CDR2 sequences are DFQATT and SNEGSKA (reference sequence). V was pared by 1 base and J by 8 bases, with 17 bases between. The CDR3 consists of 14 residues. This chain's CDR3 is CSARARDGPRGYTF. For the CDR3, the DNA is TGCAGTGCTAGAGCCAGAGACGGTCCTAGGGGCTACACCTTC.

In this sample, this clonotype turned up a few times. The chain combines TRBV2 with TRBJ1-1; D not certain. Trimming took 8 bases from V and 7 from J, leaving 8 bases between them. The CDR3 runs 10 residues. Germline V CDR1 and CDR2: SNHLY, FYNNEI. DNA for the CDR3: TGTGCCAGCGGAGAGAGTGAAGCTTTCTTT. It encodes CASGESEAFF. The full variable domain, rest sourced from reference TRBV2 and TRBJ1-1, is EPEVTQTPSHQVTQMGQEVILRCVPISNHLYFYWYRQILGQKVEFLVSFYNNEISEKSEIFDDQFSVERPDGSNFTLKIRSTKLEDSAMYFCASGESEAFFGQGTRLTVV.

V and J are TRBV6-1 and TRBJ2-3, with D possibly being TRBD1 or TRBD2 (6 bases each). Trimming stripped 6 bases from V and 5 bases from J, with 30 bases between. Germline CDR1 is MNHNS and CDR2 is SASEGT. There are 19 residues in the CDR3. CDR3 sequence reads: CASSHLLPPAGTKGDTQYF. The CDR3 DNA reads as TGTGCCAGCAGCCACCTTTTGCCCCCGGCGGGGACAAAGGGAGATACGCAGTATTTT.